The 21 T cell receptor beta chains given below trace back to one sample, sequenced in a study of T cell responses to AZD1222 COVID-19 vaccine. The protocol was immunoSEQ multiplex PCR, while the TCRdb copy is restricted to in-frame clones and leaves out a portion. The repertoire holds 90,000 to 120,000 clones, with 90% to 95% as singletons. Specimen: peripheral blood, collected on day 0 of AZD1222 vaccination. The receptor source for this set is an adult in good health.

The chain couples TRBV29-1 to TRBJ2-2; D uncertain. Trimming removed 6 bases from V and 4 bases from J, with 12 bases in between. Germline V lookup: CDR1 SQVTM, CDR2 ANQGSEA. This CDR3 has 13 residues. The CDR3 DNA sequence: TGCAGCGTAGGACGGTCGACCACCGGGGAGCTGTTTTTT. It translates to CSVGRSTTGELFF.

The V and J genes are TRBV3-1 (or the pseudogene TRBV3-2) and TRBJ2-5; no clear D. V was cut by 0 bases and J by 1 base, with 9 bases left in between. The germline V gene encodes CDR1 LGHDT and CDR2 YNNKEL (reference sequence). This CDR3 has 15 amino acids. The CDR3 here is CASSQDPTAQETQYF. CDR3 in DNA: TGTGCCAGCAGCCAAGATCCCACAGCCCAAGAGACCCAGTACTTC.

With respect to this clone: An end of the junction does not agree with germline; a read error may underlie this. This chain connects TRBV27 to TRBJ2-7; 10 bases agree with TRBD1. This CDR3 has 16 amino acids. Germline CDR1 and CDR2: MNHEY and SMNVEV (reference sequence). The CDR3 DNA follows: TGTGCCAGCAGATTATACGGGACAGGGGAAACCTACGAGCAGTACTTC. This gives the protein CASRLYGTGETYEQYF.

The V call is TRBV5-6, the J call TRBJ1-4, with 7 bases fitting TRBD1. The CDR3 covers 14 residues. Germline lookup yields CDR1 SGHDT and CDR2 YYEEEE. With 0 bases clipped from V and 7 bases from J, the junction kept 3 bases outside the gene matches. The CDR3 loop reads CASSLAGGREKLFF. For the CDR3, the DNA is TGTGCCAGCAGCTTGGCAGGGGGTCGTGAAAAACTGTTTTTT.

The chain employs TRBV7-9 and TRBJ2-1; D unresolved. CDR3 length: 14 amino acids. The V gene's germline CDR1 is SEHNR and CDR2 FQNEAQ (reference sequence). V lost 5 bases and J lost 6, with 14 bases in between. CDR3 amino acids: CASSVGPRANEQFF. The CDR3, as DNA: TGTGCCAGCAGCGTGGGCCCCCGAGCCAATGAGCAGTTCTTC.

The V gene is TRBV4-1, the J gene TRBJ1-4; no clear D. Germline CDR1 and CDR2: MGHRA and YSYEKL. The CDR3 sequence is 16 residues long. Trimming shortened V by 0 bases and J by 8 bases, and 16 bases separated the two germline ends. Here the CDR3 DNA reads TGCGCCAGCAGCCAAGAGGCCGGCCTTGCGGGGGAAAAACTGTTTTTT. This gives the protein CASSQEAGLAGEKLFF.

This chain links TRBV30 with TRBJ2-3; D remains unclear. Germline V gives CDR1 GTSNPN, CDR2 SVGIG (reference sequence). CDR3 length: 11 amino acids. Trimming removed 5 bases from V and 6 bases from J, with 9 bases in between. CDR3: CAWQTGDTQYF. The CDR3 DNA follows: TGTGCCTGGCAAACTGGGGATACGCAGTATTTT.

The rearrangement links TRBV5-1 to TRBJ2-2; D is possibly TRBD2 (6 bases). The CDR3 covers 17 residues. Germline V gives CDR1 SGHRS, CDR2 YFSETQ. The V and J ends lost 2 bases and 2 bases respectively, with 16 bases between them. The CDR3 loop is CASSLSWRAENTGELFF. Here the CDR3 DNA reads TGCGCCAGCAGCTTATCGTGGAGGGCAGAAAACACCGGGGAGCTGTTTTTT.

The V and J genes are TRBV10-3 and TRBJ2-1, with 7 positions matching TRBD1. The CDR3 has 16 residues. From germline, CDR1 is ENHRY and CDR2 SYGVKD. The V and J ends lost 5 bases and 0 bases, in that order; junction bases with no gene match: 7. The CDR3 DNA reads TGTGCCATCAGTCCAAACAGGGGCTCCTCCTACAATGAGCAGTTCTTC. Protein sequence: CAISPNRGSSYNEQFF.

CDR3 amino acids: CATSRAVGAGNTIYF. The DNA for the CDR3 is TGTGCCACCAGCAGAGCAGTGGGGGCTGGAAACACCATATATTTT. The gene calls are TRBV15 and TRBJ1-3, with D perhaps TRBD1 (5 bases). The germline V gene has CDR1 LNHNV and CDR2 YYDKDF (reference sequence). CDR3 length: 15 residues. V lost 1 base, J lost 2 bases, and 9 bases lay in between.

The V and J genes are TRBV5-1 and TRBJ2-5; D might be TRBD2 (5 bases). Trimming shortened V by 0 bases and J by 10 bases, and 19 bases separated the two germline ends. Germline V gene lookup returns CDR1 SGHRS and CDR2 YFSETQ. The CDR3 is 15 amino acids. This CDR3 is CASSLDGSNIGDQYF. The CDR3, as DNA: TGCGCCAGCAGCTTGGATGGGAGCAACATCGGAGACCAGTACTTC.

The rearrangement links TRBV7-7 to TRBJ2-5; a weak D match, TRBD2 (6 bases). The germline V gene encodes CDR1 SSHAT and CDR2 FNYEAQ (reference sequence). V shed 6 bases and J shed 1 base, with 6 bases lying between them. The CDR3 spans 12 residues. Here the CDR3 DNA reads TGTGCCAGCAGGGGACTCCAAGAGACCCAGTACTTC. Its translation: CASRGLQETQYF.

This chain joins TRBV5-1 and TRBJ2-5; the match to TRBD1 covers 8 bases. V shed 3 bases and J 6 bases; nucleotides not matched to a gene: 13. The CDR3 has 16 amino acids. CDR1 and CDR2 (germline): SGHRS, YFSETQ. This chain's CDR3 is CASSWETGGGSKTQYF. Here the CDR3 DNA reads TGCGCCAGCAGCTGGGAAACAGGGGGTGGTTCAAAGACCCAGTACTTC.

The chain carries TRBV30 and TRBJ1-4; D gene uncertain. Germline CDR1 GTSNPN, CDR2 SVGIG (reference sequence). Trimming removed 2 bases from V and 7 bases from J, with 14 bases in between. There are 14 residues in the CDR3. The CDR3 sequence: CAWSRSRVLEKLFF. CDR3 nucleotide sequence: TGTGCCTGGAGTAGGTCGCGGGTTCTTGAAAAACTGTTTTTT. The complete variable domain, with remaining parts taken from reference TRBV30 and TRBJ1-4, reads SQTIHQWPATLVQPVGSPLSLECTVEGTSNPNLYWYRQAAGRGLQLLFYSVGIGQISSEVPQNLSASRPQDRQFILSSKKLLLSDSGFYLCAWSRSRVLEKLFFGSGTQLSVL.

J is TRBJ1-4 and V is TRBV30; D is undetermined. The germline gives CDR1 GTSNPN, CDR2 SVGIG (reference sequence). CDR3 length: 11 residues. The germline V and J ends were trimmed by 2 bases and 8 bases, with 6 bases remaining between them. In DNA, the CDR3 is TGTGCCTGGAGTTTACGGGAAAAACTGTTTTTT. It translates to CAWSLREKLFF.

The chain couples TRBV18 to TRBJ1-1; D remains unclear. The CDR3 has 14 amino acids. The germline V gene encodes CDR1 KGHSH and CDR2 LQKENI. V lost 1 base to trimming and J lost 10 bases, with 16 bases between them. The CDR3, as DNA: TGTGCCAGCTCACCACAGGGATGGGCTGCTGGAGCTTTCTTT. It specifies CASSPQGWAAGAFF.

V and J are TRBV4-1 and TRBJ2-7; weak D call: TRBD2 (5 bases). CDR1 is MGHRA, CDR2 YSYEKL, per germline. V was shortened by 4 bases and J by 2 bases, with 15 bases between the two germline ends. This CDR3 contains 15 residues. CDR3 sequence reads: CASSPTPGTTYEQYF. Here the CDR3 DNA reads TGCGCCAGCAGCCCGACCCCGGGAACCACCTACGAGCAGTACTTC.

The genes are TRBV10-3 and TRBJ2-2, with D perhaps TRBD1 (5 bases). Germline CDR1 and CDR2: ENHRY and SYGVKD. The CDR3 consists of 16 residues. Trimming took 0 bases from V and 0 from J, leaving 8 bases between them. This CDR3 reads CAISESRTTNTGELFF. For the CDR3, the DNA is TGTGCCATCAGTGAGTCGCGGACAACGAACACCGGGGAGCTGTTTTTT.

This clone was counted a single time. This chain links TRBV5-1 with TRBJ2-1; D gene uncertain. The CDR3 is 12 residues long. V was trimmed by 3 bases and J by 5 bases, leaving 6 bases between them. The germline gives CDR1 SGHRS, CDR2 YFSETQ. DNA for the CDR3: TGCGCCAGCAGCTACCCCGACAATGAGCAGTTCTTC. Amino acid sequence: CASSYPDNEQFF.

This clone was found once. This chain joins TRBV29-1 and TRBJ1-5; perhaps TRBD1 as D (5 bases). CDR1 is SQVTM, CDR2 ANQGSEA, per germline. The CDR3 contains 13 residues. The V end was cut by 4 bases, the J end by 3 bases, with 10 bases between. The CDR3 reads CSVAGTDNQPQHF. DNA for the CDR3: TGCAGCGTTGCTGGGACGGACAATCAGCCCCAGCATTTT.

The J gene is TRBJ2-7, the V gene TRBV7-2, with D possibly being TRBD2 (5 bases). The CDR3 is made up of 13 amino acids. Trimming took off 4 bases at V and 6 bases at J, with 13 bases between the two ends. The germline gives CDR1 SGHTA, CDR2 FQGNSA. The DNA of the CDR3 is TGTGCCAGCAGCTCCTATTGGGAGAGCGAGCAGTACTTC. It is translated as CASSSYWESEQYF. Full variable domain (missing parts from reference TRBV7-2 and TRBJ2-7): GAGVSQSPSNKVTEKGKDVELRCDPISGHTALYWYRQSLGQGLEFLIYFQGNSAPDKSGLPSDRFSAERTGGSVSTLTIQRTQQEDSAVYLCASSSYWESEQYFGPGTRLTVT.